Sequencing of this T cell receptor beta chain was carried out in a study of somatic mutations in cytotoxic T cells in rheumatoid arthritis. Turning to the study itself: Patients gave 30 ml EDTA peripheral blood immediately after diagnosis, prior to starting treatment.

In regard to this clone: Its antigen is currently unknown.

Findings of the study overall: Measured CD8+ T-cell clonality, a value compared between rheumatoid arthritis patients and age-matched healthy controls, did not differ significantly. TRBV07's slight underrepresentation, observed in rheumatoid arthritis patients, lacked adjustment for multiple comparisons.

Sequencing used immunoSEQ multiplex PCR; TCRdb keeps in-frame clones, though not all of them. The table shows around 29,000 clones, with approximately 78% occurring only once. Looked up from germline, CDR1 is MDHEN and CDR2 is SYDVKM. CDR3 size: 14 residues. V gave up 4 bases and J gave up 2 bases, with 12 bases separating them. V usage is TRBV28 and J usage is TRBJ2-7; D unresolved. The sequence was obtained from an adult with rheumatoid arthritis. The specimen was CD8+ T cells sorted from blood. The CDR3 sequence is CASSYGPNPYEQYF. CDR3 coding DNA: TGTGCCAGCAGTTATGGGCCAAACCCCTACGAGCAGTACTTC.